These 5 T cell receptor beta chains were all obtained from the same sample, sequenced in a study of shared clonotypes between healthy human individuals. Measured with immunoSEQ multiplex PCR; TCRdb has only the in-frame clones, and not every one. The sample has fewer than 1.6 million clones, approximately 98.5% seen once. Sequences were obtained from naive CD4+ T cells sorted from blood. Subset described: CD45RA+ positively selected. The origin of the receptors is a man younger than 45 in good health.

The V and J genes are TRBV5-1 and TRBJ1-2; the D gene is possibly TRBD1 (5 bases). CDR1 SGHRS and CDR2 YFSETQ come from the germline V gene. Trimming left V 3 bases short and J 4 bases short, with 16 bases between. The CDR3 runs 15 residues. The CDR3 DNA is TGCGCCAGCAGCTGGGATCGGCCAGGGCGCTATGGCTACACCTTC. It is translated as CASSWDRPGRYGYTF. The variable domain in full, completed from reference TRBV5-1 and TRBJ1-2, reads KAGVTQTPRYLIKTRGQQVTLSCSPISGHRSVSWYQQTPGQGLQFLFEYFSETQRNKGNFPGRFSGRQFSNSRSEMNVSTLELGDSALYLCASSWDRPGRYGYTFGSGTRLTVV.

V gene TRBV30 combines with J gene TRBJ1-5; no definite D call. Germline values: CDR1 GTSNPN, CDR2 SVGIG (reference sequence). The CDR3 loop spans 16 amino acids. Trimming cost V 0 bases and J 0 bases, with 12 bases left between them. The CDR3 DNA reads TGTGCCTGGAGTGTACCGGACGGATATAGCAATCAGCCCCAGCATTTT. It encodes CAWSVPDGYSNQPQHF.

V is TRBV27 and J is TRBJ1-2; D remains unclear. The germline V and J ends were trimmed by 6 bases and 4 bases, with 12 bases remaining between them. CDR1 is MNHEY and CDR2 is SMNVEV in the germline V gene (reference sequence). The CDR3 has 13 residues. The DNA of the CDR3 is TGTGCCAGCAGGCCCTCAGGAGTCTATGGCTACACCTTC. This gives the protein CASRPSGVYGYTF.

The gene calls are TRBV2 and TRBJ2-5; 10 nucleotides agree with TRBD2. The V gene's germline CDR1 is SNHLY and CDR2 FYNNEI. The J segment lost 2 bases and the V segment lost 7 bases, leaving 4 bases of the junction unmatched. The CDR3 runs 14 residues. DNA of the CDR3: TGTGCCAGCAAGGGACTAGCGAGGCAAGAGACCCAGTACTTC. This translates into CASKGLARQETQYF. Complete variable domain (other parts from reference TRBV2 and TRBJ2-5): EPEVTQTPSHQVTQMGQEVILRCVPISNHLYFYWYRQILGQKVEFLVSFYNNEISEKSEIFDDQFSVERPDGSNFTLKIRSTKLEDSAMYFCASKGLARQETQYFGPGTRLLVL.

The chain employs TRBV27 and TRBJ2-7; TRBD2 is a possible D gene (5 bases). V dropped 6 bases and J dropped 1 base, with 10 bases sitting between them. CDR1 MNHEY and CDR2 SMNVEV come from the germline V gene (reference sequence). This CDR3 spans 13 amino acids. The CDR3 DNA reads as TGTGCCAGCAGGGCACTAGTTTCCTACGAGCAGTACTTC. Amino acids: CASRALVSYEQYF.